This entry lists 10 T cell receptor beta chains sequenced from one sample in a study. TCRdb called the 5' RACE reads again in MiXCR, with one record for every CDR3 protein. This sample has about 32,000 distinct CDR3 sequences, with 25% to 30% found just once. The sorted Tregs were CD4+CD25+CD127-/low cells. Sequenced input: tumor-infiltrating Tregs sorted from the breast tumor. The receptors come from a female donor with breast cancer.

In this sample, this clonotype turned up many times. This chain connects TRBV20-1 to TRBJ2-1; 13 bases are shared with TRBD2. The germline V gene encodes CDR1 DFQATT and CDR2 SNEGSKA (reference sequence). V was pared by 6 bases and J by 8 bases, with 10 bases of the junction left unmatched. CDR3 length equals 15 residues. CDR3 coding DNA: TGCAGTGCCCGAAGGACTAGCGGGAGATCCGATGAGCAGTTCTTC. Translation gives CSARRTSGRSDEQFF.

The gene calls are TRBV7-9 and TRBJ1-4; 9 positions agree with TRBD1. V lost 5 bases, J lost 6 bases, and 4 bases stayed unmatched. The germline CDR1 and CDR2 sequences are SEHNR and FQNEAQ (reference sequence). The CDR3 is 14 residues long. The CDR3 DNA reads as TGTGCCAGCAGCAAGGACAGGGGTTATGAAAAACTGTTTTTT. Encoded protein: CASSKDRGYEKLFF.

Many counts were recorded for this clonotype. The chain combines TRBV30 with TRBJ2-3, with D perhaps TRBD2 (6 bases). The CDR3 spans 14 residues. Germline CDR1 reads GTSNPN; CDR2 reads SVGIG (reference sequence). The V and J ends lost 3 bases and 0 bases respectively, with 10 bases between them. The CDR3 sequence is CAWRGGPSTDTQYF. The CDR3 nucleotides are TGTGCCTGGAGGGGGGGACCAAGCACAGATACGCAGTATTTT.

This clonotype was recorded at least ten times. The chain has TRBV25-1 and TRBJ2-3; D not resolved. V lost 2 bases and J lost 1, with 16 bases in between. Per germline, CDR1 MGHDK and CDR2 SYGVNS. CDR3 length: 17 residues. CDR3 DNA: TGTGCCAGCAGTGAAACGGCTAGTGGTAAGGGCACAGATACGCAGTATTTT. Its protein product is CASSETASGKGTDTQYF.

This clonotype was recorded many times. The genes are TRBV20-1 and TRBJ2-7, with a possible D match to TRBD1 (6 bases). Germline-derived CDR1 and CDR2 are DFQATT and SNEGSKA (reference sequence). The CDR3 sequence is 15 residues long. Trimming stripped 3 bases from V and 2 bases from J, with 17 bases between. CDR3 residues: CSASGGQTSPYEQYF. The CDR3 region has the DNA TGCAGTGCTAGTGGGGGCCAGACGAGCCCCTACGAGCAGTACTTC.

This clonotype was picked up one time. This may be a read error, as it is one base from a much larger clone. The chain is built from TRBV7-9 and TRBJ1-1; D may be TRBD1 (5 bases). V was trimmed by 5 bases and J by 6 bases, leaving 19 bases between them. The germline V gene has CDR1 SEHNR and CDR2 FQNEAQ (reference sequence). This CDR3 comprises 15 residues. CDR3 nucleotide sequence: TGTGCCAGCAGCACGGAGAACCAGGGTTCCGCTGAAGCTTTCTTT. It yields the protein CASSTENQGSAEAFF.

With regard to this clonotype: A much bigger clone sits one base away, suggesting this may be a read error. The chain combines TRBV15 with TRBJ2-1; D is perhaps TRBD2 (6 bases). Germline CDR1 is LNHNV and CDR2 is YYDKDF (reference sequence). Trimming shortened V by 5 bases and J by 5 bases, and 16 bases separated the two germline ends. The CDR3 spans 15 residues. Here the CDR3 DNA reads TGTGCCACCAGCTCGGTCCGATGGGGGGACAATGAGCAGTTCTTC. Translation: CATSSVRWGDNEQFF. Full variable domain (remainder filled in from reference TRBV15 and TRBJ2-1): DAMVIQNPRYQVTQFGKPVTLSCSQTLNHNVMYWYQQKSSQAPKLLFHYYDKDFNNEADTPDNFQSRRPNTSFCFLDIRSPGLGDTAMYLCATSSVRWGDNEQFFGPGTRLTVL.

In its sample, this clonotype was seen many times. V gene TRBV7-2 combines with J gene TRBJ2-3, with D possibly matching TRBD1 (5 bases). The CDR3 loop spans 14 amino acids. With 4 bases removed from V and 6 bases from J, the gap between germline ends came to 14 bases. CDR1 and CDR2 (germline): SGHTA, FQGNSA. This chain's CDR3 is CASSSRGKRDTQYF. Here the CDR3 DNA reads TGTGCCAGCAGCTCTAGGGGAAAACGCGATACGCAGTATTTT.

Many counts were recorded for this clonotype. The chain joins TRBV19 to TRBJ2-1; D remains unclear. The germline V gene encodes CDR1 LNHDA and CDR2 SQIVND (reference sequence). With 7 bases removed from V and 4 bases from J, the gap between germline ends came to 11 bases. The CDR3 extends over 13 amino acids. The CDR3 region is CASKGPGYNEQFF. The CDR3 region has the DNA TGTGCCAGTAAGGGCCCTGGGTACAATGAGCAGTTCTTC. Full variable domain (rest looked up from reference TRBV19 and TRBJ2-1): DGGITQSPKYLFRKEGQNVTLSCEQNLNHDAMYWYRQDPGQGLRLIYYSQIVNDFQKGDIAEGYSVSREKKESFPLTVTSAQKNPTAFYLCASKGPGYNEQFFGPGTRLTVL.

This chain uses TRBV6-1 with TRBJ1-3; D not resolved. CDR1 is MNHNS and CDR2 is SASEGT in the germline V gene. Trimming stripped 5 bases from V and 0 bases from J, with 14 bases between. CDR3 size: 16 residues. CDR3 in amino acids: CASSPRRRTSGNTIYF. CDR3 sequence (DNA): TGTGCCAGCAGTCCCCGGAGGAGGACCTCTGGAAACACCATATATTTT.